This T cell receptor beta chain was sequenced for a study of cytomegalovirus exposure and HLA in healthy donors. Study findings and constraints: The authors later linked a missense DCLRE1C variant to TCR beta V- and J-gene trimming. Most of the TCR beta V segments (in an earlier analysis) were productive either about 87% or about 30% of the time. Researchers reported in a later analysis that common viral pathogens appeared linked to several top clusters. In vitro checks showed that a few CMV-associated chains really do target CMV antigens.

CDR3 length: 15 amino acids. The germline V and J ends were trimmed by 3 bases and 9 bases, with 18 bases remaining between them. Germline loops: CDR1 MNHNS, CDR2 SASEGT. Concerning this clone: Its target is unknown.

Primers included in the PCR were 60 Vbeta and 13 Jbeta primers. Sequenced by immunoSEQ multiplex PCR; TCRdb stores in-frame clones only, minus some. The sample lists around 300,000 clones, approximately 70% occurring once. This receptor was identified in a female donor in good health and CMV-seronegative. Sequenced input: PBMCs. The chain combines TRBV6-1 with TRBJ2-1, with TRBD2 as a possible D gene (5 bases). The CDR3 is CASSDLVLGSGEQFF. The CDR3 nucleotides read TGTGCCAGCAGTGACCTCGTACTGGGGAGTGGTGAGCAGTTCTTC.